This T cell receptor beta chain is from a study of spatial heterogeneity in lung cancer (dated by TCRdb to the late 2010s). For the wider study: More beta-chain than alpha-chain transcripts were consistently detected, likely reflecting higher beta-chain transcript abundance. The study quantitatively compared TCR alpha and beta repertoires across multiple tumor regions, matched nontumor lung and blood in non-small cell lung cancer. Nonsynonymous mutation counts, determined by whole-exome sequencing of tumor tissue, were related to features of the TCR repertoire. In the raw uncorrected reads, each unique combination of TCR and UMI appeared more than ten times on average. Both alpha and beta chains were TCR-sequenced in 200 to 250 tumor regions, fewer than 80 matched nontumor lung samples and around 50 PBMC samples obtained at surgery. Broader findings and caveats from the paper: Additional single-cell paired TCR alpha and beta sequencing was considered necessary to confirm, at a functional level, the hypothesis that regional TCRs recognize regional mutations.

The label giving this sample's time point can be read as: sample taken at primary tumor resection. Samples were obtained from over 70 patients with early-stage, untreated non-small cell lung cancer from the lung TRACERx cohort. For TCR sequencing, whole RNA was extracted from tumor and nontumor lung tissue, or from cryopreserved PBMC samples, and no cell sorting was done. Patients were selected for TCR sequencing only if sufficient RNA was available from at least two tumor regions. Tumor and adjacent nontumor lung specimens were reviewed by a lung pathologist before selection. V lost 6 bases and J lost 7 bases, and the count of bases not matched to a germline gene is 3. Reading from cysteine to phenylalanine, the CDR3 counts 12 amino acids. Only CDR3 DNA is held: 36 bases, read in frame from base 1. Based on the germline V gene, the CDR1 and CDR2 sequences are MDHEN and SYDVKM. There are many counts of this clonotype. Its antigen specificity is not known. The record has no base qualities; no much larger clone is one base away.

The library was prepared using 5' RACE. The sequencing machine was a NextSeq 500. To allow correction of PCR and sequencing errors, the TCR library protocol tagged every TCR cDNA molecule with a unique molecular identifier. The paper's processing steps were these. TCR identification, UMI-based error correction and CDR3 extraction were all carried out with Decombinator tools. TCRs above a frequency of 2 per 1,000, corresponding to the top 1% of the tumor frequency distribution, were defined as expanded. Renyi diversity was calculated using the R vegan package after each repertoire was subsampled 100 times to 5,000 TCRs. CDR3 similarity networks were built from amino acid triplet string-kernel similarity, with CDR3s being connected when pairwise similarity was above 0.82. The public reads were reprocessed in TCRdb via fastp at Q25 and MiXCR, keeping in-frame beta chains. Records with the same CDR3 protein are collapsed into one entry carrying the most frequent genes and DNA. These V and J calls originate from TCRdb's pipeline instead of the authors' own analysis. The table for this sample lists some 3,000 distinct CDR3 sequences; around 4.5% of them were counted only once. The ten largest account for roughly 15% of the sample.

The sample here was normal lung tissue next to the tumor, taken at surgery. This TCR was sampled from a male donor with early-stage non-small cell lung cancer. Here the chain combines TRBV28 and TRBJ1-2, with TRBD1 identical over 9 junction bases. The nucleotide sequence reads TGTGCCAGCAGATTACAGGGGGCTGGCTACACCTTC. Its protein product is CASRLQGAGYTF.